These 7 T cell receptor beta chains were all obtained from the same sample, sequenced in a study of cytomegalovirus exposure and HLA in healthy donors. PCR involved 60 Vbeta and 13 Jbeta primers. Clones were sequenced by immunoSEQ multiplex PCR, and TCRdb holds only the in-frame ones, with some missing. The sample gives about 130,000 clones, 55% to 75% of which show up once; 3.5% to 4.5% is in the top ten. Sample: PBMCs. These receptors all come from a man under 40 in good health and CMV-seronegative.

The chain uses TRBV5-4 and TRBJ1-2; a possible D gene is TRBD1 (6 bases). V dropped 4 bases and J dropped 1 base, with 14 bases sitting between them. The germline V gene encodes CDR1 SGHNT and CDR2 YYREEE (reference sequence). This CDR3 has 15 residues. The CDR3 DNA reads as TGTGCCAGCAGCCCGAATCAGGGGAATAACTATGGCTACACCTTC. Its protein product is CASSPNQGNNYGYTF.

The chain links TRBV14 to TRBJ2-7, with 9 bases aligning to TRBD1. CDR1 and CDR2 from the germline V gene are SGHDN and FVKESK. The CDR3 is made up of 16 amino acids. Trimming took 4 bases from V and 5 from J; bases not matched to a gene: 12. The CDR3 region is CASSRRPGQGDNEQYF. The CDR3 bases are TGTGCCAGCAGCCGACGGCCGGGACAGGGTGACAACGAGCAGTACTTC.

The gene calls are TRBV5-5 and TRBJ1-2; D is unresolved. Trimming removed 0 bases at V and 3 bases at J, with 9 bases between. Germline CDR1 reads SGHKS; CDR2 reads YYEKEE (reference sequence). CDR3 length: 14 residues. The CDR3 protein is CASSLGPVYYGYTF. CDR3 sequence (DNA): TGTGCCAGCAGCTTGGGGCCCGTTTACTATGGCTACACCTTC.

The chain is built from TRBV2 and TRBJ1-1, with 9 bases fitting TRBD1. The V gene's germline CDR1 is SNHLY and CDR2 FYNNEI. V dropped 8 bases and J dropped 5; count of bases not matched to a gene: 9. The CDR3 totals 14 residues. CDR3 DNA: TGTGCCAGCGGAAGTCAGACAGGGGGGACTGAAGCTTTCTTT. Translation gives CASGSQTGGTEAFF. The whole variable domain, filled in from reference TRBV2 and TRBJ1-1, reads EPEVTQTPSHQVTQMGQEVILRCVPISNHLYFYWYRQILGQKVEFLVSFYNNEISEKSEIFDDQFSVERPDGSNFTLKIRSTKLEDSAMYFCASGSQTGGTEAFFGQGTRLTVV.

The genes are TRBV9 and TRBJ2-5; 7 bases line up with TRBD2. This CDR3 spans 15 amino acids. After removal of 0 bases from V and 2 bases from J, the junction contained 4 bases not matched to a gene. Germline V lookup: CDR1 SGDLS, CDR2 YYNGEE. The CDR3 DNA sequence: TGTGCCAGCAGCGTAGCCAGCGGGGCTCAAGAGACCCAGTACTTC. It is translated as CASSVASGAQETQYF. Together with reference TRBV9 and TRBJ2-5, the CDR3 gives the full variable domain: DSGVTQTPKHLITATGQRVTLRCSPRSGDLSVYWYQQSLDQGLQFLIQYYNGEERAKGNILERFSAQQFPDLHSELNLSSLELGDSALYFCASSVASGAQETQYFGPGTRLLVL.

This CDR3 is CASTDRNTEAFF. The CDR3 DNA reads TGTGCCAGTACTGACAGGAACACTGAAGCTTTCTTT. The chain carries TRBV2 and TRBJ1-1; a weak D match, TRBD1 (5 bases). Deletions cut 9 bases from V and 1 base from J, with 9 bases between. Looked up from germline, CDR1 is SNHLY and CDR2 is FYNNEI. This CDR3 region has 12 residues.

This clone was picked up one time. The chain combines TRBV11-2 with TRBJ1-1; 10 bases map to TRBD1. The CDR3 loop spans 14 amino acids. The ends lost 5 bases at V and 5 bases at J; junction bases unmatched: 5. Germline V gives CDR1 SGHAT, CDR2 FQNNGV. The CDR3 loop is CASSGGQGRTEAFF. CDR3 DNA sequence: TGTGCCAGCAGCGGGGGACAGGGGAGAACTGAAGCTTTCTTT.